The 6 T cell receptor beta chains presented below share a single source sample, sequenced in a study of cytomegalovirus exposure and HLA in healthy donors (dated by TCRdb to about 2017). The library was built by means of the immunoSEQ multiplex PCR assay. A mixture of 60 forward primers for TCR Vbeta segments and 13 reverse primers for TCR Jbeta segments was used in the multiplex PCR. TCRdb retrieved this table from immuneACCESS and kept in-frame rearrangements only. Not all clones are present; in checked studies, unresolved V genes account for under half, and no reason is known for the remainder. This sample's table carries under 70,000 clones. Approximately 10% of the sample is in the top ten clones. Specimen: PBMCs. These receptors came from a man aged 50 to 59 in good health and CMV-seropositive.

The chain uses TRBV4-3 and TRBJ1-5; D remains unclear. V was trimmed by 0 bases and J by 7 bases, leaving 10 bases between them. The CDR3 extends over 14 amino acids. Germline-derived CDR1 and CDR2 are LGHNA and YSLEER. The DNA for the CDR3 is TGCGCCAGCAGCCAAGACCCAGGTTTCCAGCCCCAGCATTTT. It is translated as CASSQDPGFQPQHF.

V gene TRBV6-6 combines with J gene TRBJ1-3; TRBD1 matches at 7 bases. The CDR3 has 14 residues. Germline trimming cut 7 bases from V and 0 bases from J; bases unmatched to any gene: 3. CDR1 MNHNY and CDR2 SVGAGI come from the germline V gene (reference sequence). CDR3 in DNA: TGTGCCAGCACCGCAGGGGGCTCTGGAAACACCATATATTTT. Residues: CASTAGGSGNTIYF.

The rearrangement joins TRBV6-5 to TRBJ2-5; TRBD1 might be the D (5 bases). The CDR3 extends over 14 amino acids. Trimming removed 2 bases from V and 1 base from J, with 8 bases in between. Germline CDR1 MNHEY, CDR2 SVGAGI. CDR3 DNA sequence: TGTGCCAGCAGTTACGCGCAGGGCCAAGAGACCCAGTACTTC. Protein: CASSYAQGQETQYF.

V gene TRBV5-1 combines with J gene TRBJ2-3; 11 nucleotides agree with TRBD2. V gave up 2 bases and J gave up 3 bases; unmatched junction bases: 2. This CDR3 is built from 15 residues. Germline V gene lookup returns CDR1 SGHRS and CDR2 YFSETQ. The CDR3 sequence: CASSFTSGRTDTQYF. The CDR3 DNA follows: TGCGCCAGCAGCTTCACTAGCGGGAGAACAGATACGCAGTATTTT.

This sequence joins TRBV30 and TRBJ1-1; weak D call: TRBD1 (5 bases). The ends were cut back, 3 bases at V and 11 bases at J, with 10 bases in the middle. Germline assignment: CDR1 GTSNPN and CDR2 SVGIG (reference sequence). The CDR3 spans 10 residues. The CDR3 DNA follows: TGTGCCTGGAGAGGGGCGGGGGCTTTCTTT. Its protein product is CAWRGAGAFF.

The gene calls are TRBV7-9 and TRBJ2-5; 8 bases are shared with TRBD2. Germline CDR1 is SEHNR and CDR2 is FQNEAQ (reference sequence). V lost 5 bases, J lost 4 bases, and 12 bases stayed unmatched. The CDR3 has 16 residues. Here the CDR3 reads CASSPRGSGGGETQYF. CDR3 nucleotide sequence: TGTGCCAGCAGCCCCCGGGGGTCCGGGGGGGGAGAGACCCAGTACTTC.